This is a list of T cell receptor beta chains from one sample in a study of blood T cell repertoires in COVID-19. Here immunoSEQ multiplex PCR was the method, and the copy in TCRdb shows in-frame clones only, minus some. The sample yields fewer than 700,000 clones, approximately 91% seen once. Sample: peripheral blood. The receptors were gathered from a woman in her 50s with COVID-19, enrolled during active disease. CDR3s include the opening cysteine and the closing phenylalanine or tryptophan. D genes are given only for firm matches. Clone size is given for some rows only: seen once, a few or many times, or a class if the clone is expanded.

V: TRBV7-9; D: NA; J: TRBJ1-5; size: NA; CDR3: CASSLGQNQPQHF; DNA: TGTGCCAGCAGCTTAGGACAGAATCAGCCCCAGCATTTT
V: TRBV30; D: TRBD1; J: TRBJ1-2; size: NA; CDR3: CAWRVQGAGYTF; DNA: TGTGCCTGGAGGGTGCAGGGGGCCGGCTACACCTTC
V: TRBV3-1/TRBV3-2; D: NA; J: TRBJ2-7; size: NA; CDR3: CASSQGAGLYEQYF; DNA: TGTGCCAGCAGCCAAGGGGCAGGGCTCTACGAGCAGTACTTC
V: TRBV4-1; D: NA; J: TRBJ1-5; size: NA; CDR3: CASSPPRGNEPQHF; DNA: TGCGCCAGCAGCCCCCCTCGCGGGAATGAGCCCCAGCATTTT
V: TRBV5-1; D: NA; J: TRBJ1-4; size: once; CDR3: CASSFAGNGEKLFF; DNA: TGCGCCAGCAGTTTCGCCGGGAATGGTGAAAAACTGTTTTTT
V: TRBV29-1; D: TRBD2; J: TRBJ2-5; size: few; CDR3: CSVDQRGGETQYF; DNA: TGCAGCGTTGACCAGCGGGGAGGGGAGACCCAGTACTTC
V: TRBV11-2; D: NA; J: TRBJ1-1; size: NA; CDR3: CASSPGIPEAFF; DNA: TGTGCCAGCAGCCCCGGGATACCTGAAGCTTTCTTT
V: TRBV6-1; D: NA; J: TRBJ2-7; size: NA; CDR3: CASSEPFREQYF; DNA: TGTGCCAGCAGTGAACCCTTCAGGGAGCAGTACTTC
V: TRBV6-5; D: NA; J: TRBJ2-3; size: NA; CDR3: CASSNDHGDTQYF; DNA: TGTGCCAGCAGTAACGACCACGGGGATACGCAGTATTTT
V: TRBV11-2; D: TRBD1; J: TRBJ2-7; size: NA; CDR3: CASSPDRTGTYEQYF; DNA: TGTGCCAGCAGCCCAGACCGGACAGGTACCTACGAGCAGTACTTC
V: TRBV5-8; D: TRBD1; J: TRBJ1-1; size: NA; CDR3: CASSPGMGQPLTEAFF; DNA: TGTGCCAGCAGCCCGGGGATGGGACAGCCGCTAACTGAAGCTTTCTTT